One and the same sample provided the 14 T cell receptor beta chains below, sequenced in a study of CD8 T cell repertoires and HIV-1 epitope variants. The table came from immunoSEQ multiplex PCR; TCRdb's copy has only in-frame clones and leaves some out. The sample carries about 5,000 clones, approximately 64% recorded once. What these receptors recognize is not known. Sequencing was done on a sample of cultured CD8+ T cells derived from PBMCs. The receptors come from a male donor with HIV.

This rearrangement joins TRBV19 to TRBJ2-1; D is possibly TRBD1 or TRBD2 (5 bases each). The CDR3 extends over 16 amino acids. Germline lookup yields CDR1 LNHDA and CDR2 SQIVND (reference sequence). V was clipped by 10 bases and J by 6 bases, with 25 bases between them. CDR3 nucleotide sequence: TGTGCCACCGAGGGGATGGGCAGGCGGATCGGCAATGAGCAGTTCTTC. Translating gives CATEGMGRRIGNEQFF.

This rearrangement joins TRBV5-6 to TRBJ1-1, with D perhaps matching TRBD1 (5 bases). Trimming took off 4 bases at V and 4 bases at J, with 17 bases between the two ends. CDR1 is SGHDT and CDR2 is YYEEEE in the germline V gene. This CDR3 spans 15 amino acids. The CDR3 protein is CASSPGPGKSTEAFF. The CDR3 DNA reads TGTGCCAGCAGCCCGGGCCCAGGGAAGAGCACTGAAGCTTTCTTT. Complete variable domain (other parts from reference TRBV5-6 and TRBJ1-1): DAGVTQSPTHLIKTRGQQVTLRCSPKSGHDTVSWYQQALGQGPQFIFQYYEEEERQRGNFPDRFSGHQFPNYSSELNVNALLLGDSALYLCASSPGPGKSTEAFFGQGTRLTVV.

This clone was observed a single time. The chain uses TRBV6-1 and TRBJ1-5, with D unclear. In germline, CDR1 is MNHNS, CDR2 SASEGT. Trimming removed 0 bases at V and 1 base at J, with 13 bases between. This CDR3 contains 17 residues. In DNA, the CDR3 is TGTGCCAGCAGTGAAGCTAGGACCCCGGGGAGCAATCAGCCCCAGCATTTT. This codes for CASSEARTPGSNQPQHF.

The genes are TRBV29-1 and TRBJ2-1; no definite D call. The CDR3 runs 12 residues. The V end was cut by 1 base, the J end by 6 bases, with 7 bases between. Germline CDR1 and CDR2: SQVTM and ANQGSEA. CDR3 region: CSVEGLFNEQFF. CDR3 DNA sequence: TGCAGCGTTGAAGGTCTTTTCAATGAGCAGTTCTTC.

The genes are TRBV7-8 and TRBJ2-3; D is unresolved. The CDR3 length is 14 residues. The V end was cut by 7 bases, the J end by 0 bases, with 11 bases between. Germline CDR1 reads SGHVS; CDR2 reads FQNEAQ. In DNA form, the CDR3 reads TGTGCCAGCACCCGGTCCGGGAGCACAGATACGCAGTATTTT. It encodes CASTRSGSTDTQYF. Full variable domain (outside the CDR3, taken from reference TRBV7-8 and TRBJ2-3): GAGVSQSPRYKVAKRGQDVALRCDPISGHVSLFWYQQALGQGPEFLTYFQNEAQLDKSGLPSDRFFAERPEGSVSTLKIQRTQQEDSAVYLCASTRSGSTDTQYFGPGTRLTVL.

The chain recombines TRBV6-1 with TRBJ2-7, with D perhaps TRBD1 (5 bases). The V end was cut by 3 bases, the J end by 0 bases, with 9 bases between. This CDR3 is 14 amino acids long. In germline, CDR1 is MNHNS, CDR2 SASEGT. Here the CDR3 DNA reads TGTGCCAGCAGTGATCAGGGAAGCTCCTACGAGCAGTACTTC. Encoded protein: CASSDQGSSYEQYF.

V gene TRBV6-1 combines with J gene TRBJ2-7; D remains ambiguous. The CDR3 loop spans 15 amino acids. Germline lookup yields CDR1 MNHNS and CDR2 SASEGT. Trimming cost V 3 bases and J 1 base, with 13 bases left between them. The CDR3 DNA follows: TGTGCCAGCAGTGATGCCGGATTGGGGTCCTACGAGCAGTACTTC. Translating gives CASSDAGLGSYEQYF.

The V and J genes are TRBV28 and TRBJ1-5; possible D gene TRBD1, 6 bases. Per germline, CDR1 MDHEN and CDR2 SYDVKM. The CDR3 runs 15 residues. V lost 6 bases to trimming and J lost 0 bases, with 12 bases between them. The CDR3 nucleotides read TGTGCCAGCAGAAAGGGGGGTTATAGCAATCAGCCCCAGCATTTT. Translating gives CASRKGGYSNQPQHF.

The CDR3 DNA follows: TGTGCCAGCAGTTTATCGATGGCGGTAACCGGGGAGCTGTTTTTT. It codes for CASSLSMAVTGELFF. This chain joins TRBV27 and TRBJ2-2; no reliable D call. The ends were cut back, 0 bases at V and 5 bases at J, with 10 bases in the middle. CDR1 is MNHEY, CDR2 SMNVEV, per germline (reference sequence). This CDR3 has 15 residues.

The chain carries TRBV2 and TRBJ2-2, with 10 bases matching TRBD2. Losses at the gene ends were 1 base for V and 0 bases for J; bases not matched to a gene: 2. Germline CDR1 and CDR2: SNHLY and FYNNEI. The CDR3 spans 17 residues. CDR3 DNA: TGTGCCAGCAGTGAAGGGACTAGCGGACCGAACACCGGGGAGCTGTTTTTT. Its translation is CASSEGTSGPNTGELFF. The full variable domain, its missing parts supplied by reference TRBV2 and TRBJ2-2, is EPEVTQTPSHQVTQMGQEVILRCVPISNHLYFYWYRQILGQKVEFLVSFYNNEISEKSEIFDDQFSVERPDGSNFTLKIRSTKLEDSAMYFCASSEGTSGPNTGELFFGEGSRLTVL.

Within the sample, this clone is medium-sized (0.01 to 0.1%). This chain joins TRBV6-5 and TRBJ2-2; tentative D call: TRBD1 (6 bases). V was trimmed by 6 bases and J by 4 bases, leaving 9 bases between them. This CDR3 comprises 13 residues. Germline V gene data show CDR1 as MNHEY and CDR2 as SVGAGI. CDR3 in DNA: TGTGCCAGCAGCTCGGACAGCACCGGGGAGCTGTTTTTT. Translation: CASSSDSTGELFF.

CDR3 residues: CASSLRSDTQYF. The CDR3 DNA is TGTGCCAGCAGCTTAAGGTCAGATACGCAGTATTTT. This chain joins TRBV5-4 and TRBJ2-3; D unresolved. V was shortened by 2 bases and J by 4 bases, with 5 bases between the two germline ends. The germline V gene has CDR1 SGHNT and CDR2 YYREEE (reference sequence). This CDR3 spans 12 amino acids.

The gene calls are TRBV28 and TRBJ1-5; D is uncertain. Germline-derived CDR1 and CDR2 are MDHEN and SYDVKM. V was trimmed by 2 bases and J by 0 bases, leaving 5 bases between them. This CDR3 spans 14 amino acids. CDR3 in DNA: TGTGCCAGCAGTTTAGCTGATAGCAATCAGCCCCAGCATTTT. Encoded protein: CASSLADSNQPQHF.

The chain is built from TRBV5-1 and TRBJ1-4, with TRBD1 matching over 8 bases. The trim removed 2 bases at V and 4 bases at J, leaving 1 base unmatched. The CDR3 totals 14 residues. CDR1 and CDR2 (germline): SGHRS, YFSETQ. The CDR3 loop is CASSLGQGNEKLFF. CDR3 DNA sequence: TGCGCCAGCAGCTTAGGACAGGGTAATGAAAAACTGTTTTTT.